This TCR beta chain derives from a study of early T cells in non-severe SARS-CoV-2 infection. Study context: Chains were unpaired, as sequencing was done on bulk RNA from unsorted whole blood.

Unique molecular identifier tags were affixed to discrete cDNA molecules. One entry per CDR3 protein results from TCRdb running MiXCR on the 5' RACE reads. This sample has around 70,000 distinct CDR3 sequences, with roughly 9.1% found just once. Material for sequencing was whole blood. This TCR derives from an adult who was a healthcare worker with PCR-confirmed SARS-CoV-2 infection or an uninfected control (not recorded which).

This CDR3 reads CASSPLGEQYF. Written as DNA, the CDR3 is TGCGCCAGCTCCCCCCTCGGCGAGCAGTACTTC. The chain employs TRBV5-1 and TRBJ2-7, with D uncertain. CDR3 length equals 11 residues. Germline V gene lookup returns CDR1 SGHRS and CDR2 YFSETQ. Trimming removed 7 bases from V and 6 bases from J, with 11 bases in between.